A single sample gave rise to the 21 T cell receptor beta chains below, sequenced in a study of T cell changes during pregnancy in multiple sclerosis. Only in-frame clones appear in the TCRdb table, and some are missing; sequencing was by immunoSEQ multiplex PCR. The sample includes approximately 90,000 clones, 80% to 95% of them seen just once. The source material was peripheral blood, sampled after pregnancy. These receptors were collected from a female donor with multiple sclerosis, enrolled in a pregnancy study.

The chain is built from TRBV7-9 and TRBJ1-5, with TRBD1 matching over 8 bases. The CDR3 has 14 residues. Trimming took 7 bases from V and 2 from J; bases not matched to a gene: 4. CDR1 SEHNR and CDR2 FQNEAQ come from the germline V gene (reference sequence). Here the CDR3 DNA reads TGTGCCAGCACCCCGGACAGGGGCAATCAGCCCCAGCATTTT. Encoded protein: CASTPDRGNQPQHF.

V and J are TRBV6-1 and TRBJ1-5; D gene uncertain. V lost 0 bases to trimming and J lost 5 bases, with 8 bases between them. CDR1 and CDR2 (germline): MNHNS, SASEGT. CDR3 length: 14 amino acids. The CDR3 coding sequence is TGTGCCAGCAGTGAAGCGCGGGGAGATCAGCCCCAGCATTTT. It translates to CASSEARGDQPQHF.

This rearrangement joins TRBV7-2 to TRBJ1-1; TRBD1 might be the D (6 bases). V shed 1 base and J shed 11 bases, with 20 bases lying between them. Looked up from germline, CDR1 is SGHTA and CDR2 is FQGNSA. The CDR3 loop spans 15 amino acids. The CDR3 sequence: CASSLGGYGGAKAFF. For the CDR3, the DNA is TGTGCCAGCAGCTTAGGGGGGTATGGGGGGGCGAAGGCTTTCTTT.

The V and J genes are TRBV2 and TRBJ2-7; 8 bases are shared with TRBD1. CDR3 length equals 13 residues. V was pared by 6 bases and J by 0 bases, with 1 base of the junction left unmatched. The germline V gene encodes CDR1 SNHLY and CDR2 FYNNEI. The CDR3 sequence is CASRTGDSYEQYF. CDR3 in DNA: TGTGCCAGCAGGACAGGGGACTCCTACGAGCAGTACTTC.

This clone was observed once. The CDR3 region is CASSERAGTPSSYEQYF. As DNA, the CDR3 is TGTGCCAGCAGTGAAAGGGCCGGGACTCCGAGCTCCTACGAGCAGTACTTC. V usage is TRBV2 and J usage is TRBJ2-7, with a possible D match to TRBD2 (6 bases). V dropped 2 bases and J dropped 0 bases, with 17 bases sitting between them. CDR1 and CDR2 (germline): SNHLY, FYNNEI. This CDR3 comprises 17 residues.

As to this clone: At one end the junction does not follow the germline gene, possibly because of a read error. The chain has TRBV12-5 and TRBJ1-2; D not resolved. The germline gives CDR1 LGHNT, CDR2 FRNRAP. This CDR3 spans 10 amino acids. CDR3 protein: CASGLVPGLF. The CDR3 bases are TGTGCTAGTGGTTTGGTGCCGGGTCTCTTC.

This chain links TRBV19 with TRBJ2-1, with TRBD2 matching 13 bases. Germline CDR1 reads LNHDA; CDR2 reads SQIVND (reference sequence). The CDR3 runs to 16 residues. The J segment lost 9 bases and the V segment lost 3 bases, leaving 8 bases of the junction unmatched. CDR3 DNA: TGTGCCAGTAGTATCGCCGGGACTAGCGGGAAGGTTGAGCAGTTCTTC. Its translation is CASSIAGTSGKVEQFF.

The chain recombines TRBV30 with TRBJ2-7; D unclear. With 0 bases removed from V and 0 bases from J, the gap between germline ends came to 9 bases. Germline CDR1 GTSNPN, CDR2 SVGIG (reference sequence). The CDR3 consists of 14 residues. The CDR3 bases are TGTGCCTGGAGTGTAGTGGTCAGCTCCTACGAGCAGTACTTC. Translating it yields CAWSVVVSSYEQYF.

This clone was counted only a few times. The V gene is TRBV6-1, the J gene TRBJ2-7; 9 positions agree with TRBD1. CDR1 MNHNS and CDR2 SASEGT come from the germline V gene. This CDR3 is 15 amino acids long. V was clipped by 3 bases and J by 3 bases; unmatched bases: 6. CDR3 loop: CASSDAGTGYYEQYF. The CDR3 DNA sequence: TGTGCCAGCAGTGATGCCGGGACAGGGTACTACGAGCAGTACTTC.

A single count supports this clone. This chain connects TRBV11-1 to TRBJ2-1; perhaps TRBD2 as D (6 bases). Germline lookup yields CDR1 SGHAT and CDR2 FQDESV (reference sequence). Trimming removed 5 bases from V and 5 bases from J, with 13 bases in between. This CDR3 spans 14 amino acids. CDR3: CASSRRGNDNEQFF. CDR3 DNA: TGTGCCAGCAGCAGGCGGGGAAATGACAATGAGCAGTTCTTC.

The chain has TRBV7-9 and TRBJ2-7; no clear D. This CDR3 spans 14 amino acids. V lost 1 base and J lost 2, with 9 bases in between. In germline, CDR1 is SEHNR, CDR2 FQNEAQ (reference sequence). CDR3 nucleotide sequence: TGTGCCAGCAGCTTAGTCAACACCGCCTACGAGCAGTACTTC. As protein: CASSLVNTAYEQYF.

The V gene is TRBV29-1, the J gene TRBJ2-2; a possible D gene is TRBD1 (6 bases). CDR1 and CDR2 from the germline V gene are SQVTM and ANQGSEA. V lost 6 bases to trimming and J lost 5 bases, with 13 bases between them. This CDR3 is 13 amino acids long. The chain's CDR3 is CSVRTALTGELFF. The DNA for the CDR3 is TGCAGCGTAAGGACAGCCTTGACCGGGGAGCTGTTTTTT.

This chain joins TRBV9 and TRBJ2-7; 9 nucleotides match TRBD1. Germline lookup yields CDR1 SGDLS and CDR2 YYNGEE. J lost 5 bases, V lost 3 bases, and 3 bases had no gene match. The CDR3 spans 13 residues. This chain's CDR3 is CASSGTGVNEQYF. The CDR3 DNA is TGTGCCAGCAGCGGGACAGGGGTTAACGAGCAGTACTTC.

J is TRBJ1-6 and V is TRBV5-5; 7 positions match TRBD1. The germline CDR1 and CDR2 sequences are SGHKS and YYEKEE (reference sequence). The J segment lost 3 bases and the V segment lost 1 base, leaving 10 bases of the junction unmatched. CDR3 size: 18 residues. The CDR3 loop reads CASSLTPSGQLYNSPLHF. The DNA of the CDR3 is TGTGCCAGCAGCTTGACACCATCGGGACAGCTCTATAATTCACCCCTCCACTTT. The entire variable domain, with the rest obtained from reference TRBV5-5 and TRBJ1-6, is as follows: DAGVTQSPTHLIKTRGQQVTLRCSPISGHKSVSWYQQVLGQGPQFIFQYYEKEERGRGNFPDRFSARQFPNYSSELNVNALLLGDSALYLCASSLTPSGQLYNSPLHFGNGTRLTVT.

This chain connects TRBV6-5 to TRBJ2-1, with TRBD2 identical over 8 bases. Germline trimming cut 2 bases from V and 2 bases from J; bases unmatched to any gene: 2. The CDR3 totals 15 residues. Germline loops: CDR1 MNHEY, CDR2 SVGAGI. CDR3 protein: CASSYGGGPYNEQFF. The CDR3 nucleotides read TGTGCCAGCAGTTACGGCGGGGGGCCCTACAATGAGCAGTTCTTC.

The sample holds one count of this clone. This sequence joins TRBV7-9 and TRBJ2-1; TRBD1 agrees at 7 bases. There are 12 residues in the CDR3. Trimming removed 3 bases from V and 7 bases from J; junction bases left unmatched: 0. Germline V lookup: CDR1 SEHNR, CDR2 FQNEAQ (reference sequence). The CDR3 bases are TGTGCCAGCAGCTTGACAGGGAATGAGCAGTTCTTC. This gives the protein CASSLTGNEQFF. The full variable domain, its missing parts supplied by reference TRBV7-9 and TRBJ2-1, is DTGVSQNPRHKITKRGQNVTFRCDPISEHNRLYWYRQTLGQGPEFLTYFQNEAQLEKSRLLSDRFSAERPKGSFSTLEIQRTEQGDSAMYLCASSLTGNEQFFGPGTRLTVL.

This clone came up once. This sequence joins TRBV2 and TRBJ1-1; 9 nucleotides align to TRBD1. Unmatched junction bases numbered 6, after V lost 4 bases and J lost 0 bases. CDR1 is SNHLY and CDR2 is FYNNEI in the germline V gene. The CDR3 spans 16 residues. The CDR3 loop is CASSVSDRGMNTEAFF. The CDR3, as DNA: TGTGCCAGCAGTGTATCGGACAGGGGCATGAACACTGAAGCTTTCTTT.

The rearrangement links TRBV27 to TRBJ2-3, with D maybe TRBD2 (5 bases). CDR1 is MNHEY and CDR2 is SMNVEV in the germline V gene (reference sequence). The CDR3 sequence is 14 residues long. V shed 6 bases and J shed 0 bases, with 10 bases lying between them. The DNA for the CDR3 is TGTGCCAGCAGACCGAGAGGGAGCACAGATACGCAGTATTTT. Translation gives CASRPRGSTDTQYF.

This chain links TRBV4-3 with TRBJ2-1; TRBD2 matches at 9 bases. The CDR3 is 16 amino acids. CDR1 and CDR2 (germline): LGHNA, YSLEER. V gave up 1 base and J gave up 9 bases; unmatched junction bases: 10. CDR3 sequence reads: CASSQGRSGGLGEQFF. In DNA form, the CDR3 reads TGCGCCAGCAGCCAAGGCAGGAGCGGGGGGCTCGGTGAGCAGTTCTTC.

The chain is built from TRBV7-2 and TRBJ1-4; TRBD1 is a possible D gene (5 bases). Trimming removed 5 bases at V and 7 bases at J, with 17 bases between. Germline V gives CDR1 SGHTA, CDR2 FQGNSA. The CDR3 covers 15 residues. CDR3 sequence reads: CASSPGRGPTEKLFF. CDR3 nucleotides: TGTGCCAGCAGCCCCGGGAGGGGTCCCACTGAAAAACTGTTTTTT.

As DNA, the CDR3 is TGCGCCAGCAGCCAAGGAGGCGGGACTAGAGAGACCCAGTACTTC. Protein: CASSQGGGTRETQYF. The chain carries TRBV4-3 and TRBJ2-5, with 8 bases matching TRBD2. Germline trimming cut 1 base from V and 4 bases from J; bases unmatched to any gene: 5. The CDR3 runs 15 residues. Germline loops: CDR1 LGHNA, CDR2 YSLEER.